Only a few counts were recorded for the clone carrying this T cell receptor beta chain. Antigen: not known. This entry belongs to a study of T cells in Graves' hyperthyroidism and ophthalmopathy. Study-wide results and caveats: Most expanded thyroid clonotypes above 0.001 also appeared in blood.

Clinical symptoms, serum thyroxine and TRAb, thyroid ultrasound and orbital computed tomography together formed the diagnostic basis. The CDR3 length is 14 residues. CDR1 LNHDA and CDR2 SQIVND come from the germline V gene (reference sequence). The V gene lost 2 bases and the J gene lost 7 bases, with 12 bases spanning the gap. RNA transcripts were the template for amplifying TCR beta CDR3 regions. The HTBI primer set served for first-round RT-PCR of the TCR CDR3. MiXCR, run by TCRdb on the multiplex PCR reads, gives a single entry per CDR3 protein. The repertoire consists of about 320,000 distinct CDR3 sequences, with over 15% occurring once and the leading ten covering around a third.

The sequence came from a man younger than 40 with Graves' hyperthyroidism. The genes are TRBV19 and TRBJ2-1, with D unclear. The sample consisted of blood. CDR3: CASSIKSRPNEQFF. The CDR3 DNA reads as TGTGCCAGTAGTATAAAGTCCAGACCGAATGAGCAGTTCTTC.